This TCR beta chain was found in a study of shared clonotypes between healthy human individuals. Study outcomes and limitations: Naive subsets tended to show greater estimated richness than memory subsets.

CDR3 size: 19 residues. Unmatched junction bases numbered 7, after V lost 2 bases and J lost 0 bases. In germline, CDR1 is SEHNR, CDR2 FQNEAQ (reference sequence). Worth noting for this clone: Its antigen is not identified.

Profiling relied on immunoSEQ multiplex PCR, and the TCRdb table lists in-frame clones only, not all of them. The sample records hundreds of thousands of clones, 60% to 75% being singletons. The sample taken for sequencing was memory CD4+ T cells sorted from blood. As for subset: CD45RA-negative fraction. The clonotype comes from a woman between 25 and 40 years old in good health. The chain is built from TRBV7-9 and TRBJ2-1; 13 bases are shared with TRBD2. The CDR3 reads CASSLWTSGSGGSYNEQFF. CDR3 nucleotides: TGTGCCAGCAGCTTATGGACTAGCGGGAGCGGCGGCTCCTACAATGAGCAGTTCTTC.